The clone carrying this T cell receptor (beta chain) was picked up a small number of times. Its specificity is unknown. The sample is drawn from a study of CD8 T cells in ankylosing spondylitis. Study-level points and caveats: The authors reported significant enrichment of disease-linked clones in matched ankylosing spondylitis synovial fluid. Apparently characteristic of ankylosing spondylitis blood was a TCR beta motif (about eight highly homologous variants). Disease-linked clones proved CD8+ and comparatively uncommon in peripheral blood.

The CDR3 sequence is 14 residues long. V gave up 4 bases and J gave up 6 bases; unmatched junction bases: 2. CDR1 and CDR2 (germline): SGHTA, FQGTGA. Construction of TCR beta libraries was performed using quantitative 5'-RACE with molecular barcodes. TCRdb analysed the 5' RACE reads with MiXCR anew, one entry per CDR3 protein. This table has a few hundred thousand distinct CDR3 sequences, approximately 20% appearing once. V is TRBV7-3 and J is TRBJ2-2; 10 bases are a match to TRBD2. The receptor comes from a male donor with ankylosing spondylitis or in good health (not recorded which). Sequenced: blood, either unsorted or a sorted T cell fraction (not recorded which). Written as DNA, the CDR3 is TGTGCCAGCAGCTCTAGCGGGAGCCCCGGGGAGCTGTTTTTT. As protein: CASSSSGSPGELFF.